The 20 T cell receptor beta chains below all came from one sample that was sequenced in a study of cytomegalovirus exposure and HLA in healthy donors. PCR used 60 Vbeta primers and 13 Jbeta primers. Libraries were prepared by immunoSEQ multiplex PCR; TCRdb keeps only in-frame clonotypes and omits some of them. The data hold 74,000 or so clones, with roughly 80% observed a single time. The sequencing sample was made of PBMCs. The receptors were sampled from a woman aged 35 to 49 in good health and CMV-seronegative.

The chain couples TRBV29-1 to TRBJ2-6, with 9 bases identical to TRBD2. Trimming at V came to 6 bases and at J to 1 base, leaving 10 bases not matched to a gene. Looked up from germline, CDR1 is SQVTM and CDR2 is ANQGSEA. The CDR3 has 17 amino acids. The CDR3: CSVQGLALSSGANVLTF. The CDR3, as DNA: TGCAGCGTACAAGGACTAGCGCTTTCTTCTGGGGCCAACGTCCTGACTTTC.

This chain uses TRBV9 with TRBJ2-3; TRBD2 agrees at 7 bases. Germline CDR1 reads SGDLS; CDR2 reads YYNGEE. The trim removed 0 bases at V and 4 bases at J, leaving 5 bases unmatched. This CDR3 spans 15 amino acids. The chain's CDR3 is CASSVGTRRADTQYF. The DNA of the CDR3 is TGTGCCAGCAGCGTAGGGACTAGGCGGGCAGATACGCAGTATTTT.

The V gene is TRBV7-6, the J gene TRBJ2-1; 11 positions match TRBD2. V lost 5 bases to trimming and J lost 6 bases; unmatched junction nucleotides: 12. Germline lookup yields CDR1 SGHVS and CDR2 FNYEAQ. This CDR3 is built from 17 residues. The CDR3 protein is CASSPRLSGGAVNEQFF. The CDR3, as DNA: TGTGCCAGCAGCCCCCGCCTTAGCGGGGGGGCCGTCAATGAGCAGTTCTTC.

The chain joins TRBV30 to TRBJ2-7; tentative D call: TRBD1 (6 bases). From germline, CDR1 is GTSNPN and CDR2 SVGIG (reference sequence). V was pared by 7 bases and J by 1 base, with 11 bases between. The CDR3 is 12 residues long. CDR3 residues: CAFGQSSYEQYF. In DNA, the CDR3 is TGTGCCTTTGGACAGTCTTCCTACGAGCAGTACTTC.

This clone was observed a few times. The chain uses TRBV28 and TRBJ2-5, with 10 positions matching TRBD2. There are 18 residues in the CDR3. V dropped 2 bases and J dropped 2; count of bases not matched to a gene: 11. Germline-derived CDR1 and CDR2 are MDHEN and SYDVKM. The CDR3 bases are TGTGCCAGCAGTTTAAGCGGGAGGGGCCTCCTCTTACAAGAGACCCAGTACTTC. It specifies CASSLSGRGLLLQETQYF.

A single count supports this clone. The chain combines TRBV5-8 with TRBJ2-5; 7 nucleotides align to TRBD2. After removal of 3 bases from V and 5 bases from J, the junction contained 4 bases not matched to a gene. From germline, CDR1 is SGHTS and CDR2 YDEGEE. CDR3 length equals 13 residues. CDR3 coding DNA: TGTGCCAGCAGCTGGGGGGGACGGGAGACCCAGTACTTC. Protein product: CASSWGGRETQYF.

The V call is TRBV9, the J call TRBJ2-1; D unclear. The ends were cut back, 4 bases at V and 2 bases at J, with 13 bases in the middle. This CDR3 is 15 amino acids long. The germline V gene has CDR1 SGDLS and CDR2 YYNGEE. The CDR3 region is CASSPGAWAYNEQFF. The CDR3 DNA reads TGTGCCAGCAGCCCGGGTGCGTGGGCCTACAATGAGCAGTTCTTC.

The V call is TRBV7-8, the J call TRBJ1-1, with a possible D match to TRBD1 (5 bases). The CDR3 covers 13 residues. Germline-derived CDR1 and CDR2 are SGHVS and FQNEAQ. V lost 5 bases and J lost 1, with 8 bases in between. The CDR3 DNA is TGTGCCAGCAGCATGGGGGGGAACACTGAAGCTTTCTTT. Translation gives CASSMGGNTEAFF.

This chain connects TRBV3-2 to TRBJ2-1; whether TRBD1, the table's D call, matches the DNA was not checked. TRBV3-2 is listed as a pseudogene. The CDR3 has 9 amino acids. The CDR3 region is CASLSEQFF. The CDR3 bases are TGTGCCAGCCTCAGTGAGCAGTTCTTC.

This sequence joins TRBV2 and TRBJ1-6, with 8 bases fitting TRBD1. After removal of 6 bases from V and 9 bases from J, the junction contained 4 bases not matched to a gene. This CDR3 spans 13 amino acids. Germline loops: CDR1 SNHLY, CDR2 FYNNEI. CDR3 DNA: TGTGCCAGCAGGGGACAGGCGCCTTCACCCCTCCACTTT. This encodes CASRGQAPSPLHF. The variable domain in full, completed from reference TRBV2 and TRBJ1-6, reads EPEVTQTPSHQVTQMGQEVILRCVPISNHLYFYWYRQILGQKVEFLVSFYNNEISEKSEIFDDQFSVERPDGSNFTLKIRSTKLEDSAMYFCASRGQAPSPLHFGNGTRLTVT.

CDR3 nucleotides: TGTGCCAGCAGTGCGATCCGGGACAGGGTCCGCTACGAGCAGTACTTC. The encoded protein is CASSAIRDRVRYEQYF. The J gene is TRBJ2-7, the V gene TRBV6-1; TRBD1 agrees at 9 bases. The V and J ends lost 4 bases and 3 bases, in that order; junction bases with no gene match: 10. CDR3 length equals 16 residues. Germline loops: CDR1 MNHNS, CDR2 SASEGT.

V usage is TRBV30 and J usage is TRBJ2-1; no clear D. Trimming removed 0 bases from V and 4 bases from J, with 4 bases in between. The germline V gene has CDR1 GTSNPN and CDR2 SVGIG (reference sequence). CDR3 length equals 12 residues. The CDR3 DNA is TGTGCCTGGAGTGTCCAATACAATGAGCAGTTCTTC. Protein sequence: CAWSVQYNEQFF.

In this sample, this clone turned up a few times. The V call is TRBV6-5, the J call TRBJ1-2; maybe TRBD1 (5 bases). The CDR3 loop spans 14 amino acids. Trimming shortened V by 0 bases and J by 5 bases, and 10 bases separated the two germline ends. The germline gives CDR1 MNHEY, CDR2 SVGAGI. CDR3 sequence (DNA): TGTGCCAGCAGTTACTCTGACGGGGGATATGGCTACACCTTC. The encoded protein is CASSYSDGGYGYTF.

This clone was found once. V and J are TRBV4-1 and TRBJ2-7; D is unclear. Germline values: CDR1 MGHRA, CDR2 YSYEKL. The CDR3 sequence is 14 residues long. The germline V and J ends were trimmed by 1 base and 1 base, with 8 bases remaining between them. CDR3 protein: CASSQGEDSYEQYF. CDR3 bases: TGCGCCAGCAGCCAAGGTGAGGATTCCTACGAGCAGTACTTC.

This clone was detected only a few times. V is TRBV19 and J is TRBJ2-7, with TRBD2 matching 13 bases. The CDR3 sequence is 16 residues long. CDR1 is LNHDA, CDR2 SQIVND, per germline (reference sequence). With V trimmed by 6 bases and J by 5 bases, 10 bases remained unmatched. For the CDR3, the DNA is TGTGCCAGTAGCCAAACTAGCGGGAGGGCTACGGACGAGCAGTACTTC. This translates into CASSQTSGRATDEQYF.

J is TRBJ2-7 and V is TRBV30; the match to TRBD1 covers 8 bases. CDR3 size: 13 residues. V dropped 5 bases and J dropped 4; count of bases not matched to a gene: 7. Germline V gene sequence: CDR1 GTSNPN, CDR2 SVGIG (reference sequence). The CDR3, as DNA: TGTGCCTGGGGTCGTGGACAGGGTTACGAGCAGTACTTC. Residues: CAWGRGQGYEQYF.

The table lists this clone with a few counts. This chain connects TRBV9 to TRBJ1-1; the D is unclear. Between the trimmed V and J ends, which lost 2 bases and 3 bases, there was a span of 5 bases. The CDR3 sequence is 12 residues long. Per the germline V gene, CDR1 is SGDLS and CDR2 is YYNGEE. The chain's CDR3 is CASSVGDTEAFF. DNA of the CDR3: TGTGCCAGCAGCGTCGGGGACACTGAAGCTTTCTTT.

J is TRBJ1-6 and V is TRBV5-1, with 10 bases identical to TRBD1. Germline loops: CDR1 SGHRS, CDR2 YFSETQ. The V segment lost 0 bases and the J segment 5 bases; nucleotides outside the gene matches: 8. This CDR3 has 18 amino acids. This CDR3 reads CASSLALRGQGDNSPLHF. The CDR3, as DNA: TGCGCCAGCAGCTTGGCCTTGAGAGGACAGGGGGATAATTCACCCCTCCACTTT.

The chain combines TRBV29-1 with TRBJ2-2, with D perhaps matching TRBD2 (6 bases). The CDR3 has 12 amino acids. The germline V gene encodes CDR1 SQVTM and CDR2 ANQGSEA. Trimming left V 4 bases short and J 12 bases short, with 15 bases between. CDR3 residues: CSVVVTAGKLFF. Written as DNA, the CDR3 is TGCAGCGTTGTCGTGACGGCGGGGAAGCTGTTTTTT.

This rearrangement joins TRBV23-1 to TRBJ2-6, with 9 bases aligning to TRBD1. TRBV23-1 carries the ORF label, with uncertain function. CDR3 length equals 18 residues. V lost 2 bases, J lost 0 bases, and 5 bases stayed unmatched. This chain's CDR3 is CASSQPTGGCSGANVLTF. The CDR3 DNA follows: TGCGCCAGCAGTCAACCGACAGGGGGGTGCTCTGGGGCCAACGTCCTGACTTTC.